These 15 T cell receptor beta chains were all obtained from the same sample, sequenced in a study of blood T cell repertoires in COVID-19. Method: immunoSEQ multiplex PCR; TCRdb's copy keeps in-frame clones and lacks some. The sample includes 90,000 to 150,000 clones, over 60% of them seen just once. The specimen was peripheral blood. Receptors originate from a woman aged 80 or over with acute or convalescent COVID-19.

The CDR3 reads CASSSRDRSQIYEAFF. CDR3 nucleotide sequence: TGTGCCAGCAGTTCCCGGGACAGGTCTCAAATTTATGAAGCTTTCTTT. This chain links TRBV27 with TRBJ1-1, with 8 bases that match TRBD1. The CDR3 is 16 residues long. V lost 4 bases to trimming and J lost 7 bases; unmatched junction nucleotides: 14. Germline V CDR1 and CDR2: MNHEY, SMNVEV (reference sequence).

This chain connects TRBV5-1 to TRBJ2-7; 10 bases line up with TRBD1. Germline lookup yields CDR1 SGHRS and CDR2 YFSETQ. Trimming cost V 3 bases and J 6 bases; bases outside gene matches: 9. The CDR3 totals 15 residues. The CDR3 sequence is CASSSPRQGASEQYF. DNA for the CDR3: TGCGCCAGCAGCTCCCCCAGACAGGGGGCGTCCGAGCAGTACTTC.

V gene TRBV30 combines with J gene TRBJ2-7; no clear D. The V gene lost 2 bases and the J gene lost 3 bases, with 8 bases spanning the gap. The germline V gene encodes CDR1 GTSNPN and CDR2 SVGIG (reference sequence). The CDR3 extends over 12 amino acids. CDR3 bases: TGTGCCTGGAGTCCTCCAGGCTACGAGCAGTACTTC. As protein: CAWSPPGYEQYF.

This chain joins TRBV3-1 (or the pseudogene TRBV3-2) and TRBJ2-7; a weak D match, TRBD1 (6 bases). This CDR3 is 13 amino acids long. The germline V gene has CDR1 LGHDT and CDR2 YNNKEL (reference sequence). Trimming removed 4 bases at V and 4 bases at J, with 11 bases between. CDR3 nucleotide sequence: TGTGCCAGCAGCCTTCAGGGGATGTACGAGCAGTACTTC. Residues: CASSLQGMYEQYF.

CDR3 loop: CASSPGQTSSISNQPQHF. CDR3 bases: TGTGCCAGTAGCCCGGGACAGACTTCTTCAATTAGCAATCAGCCCCAGCATTTT. The chain carries TRBV19 and TRBJ1-5, with TRBD1 identical over 7 bases. The germline gives CDR1 LNHDA, CDR2 SQIVND (reference sequence). The V and J ends lost 6 bases and 0 bases, in that order; junction bases with no gene match: 14. The CDR3 loop spans 18 amino acids.

J is TRBJ1-1 and V is TRBV11-3; D is perhaps TRBD1 (6 bases). V lost 5 bases to trimming and J lost 4 bases, with 17 bases between them. The CDR3 is 15 amino acids. Per the germline V gene, CDR1 is SGHNT and CDR2 is YENEEA. In nucleotides, the CDR3 is TGTGCCAGCAGCCCCGGCGGGGGGCCGGGCACTGAAGCTTTCTTT. It encodes CASSPGGGPGTEAFF.

CDR3 nucleotide sequence: TGTGCCAGCAGCCAAACTGTACAGGGTGGAGATACGCAGTATTTT. Its translation: CASSQTVQGGDTQYF. The chain has TRBV7-2 and TRBJ2-3, with D possibly TRBD1 on 6 matching bases. Germline V gene data show CDR1 as SGHTA and CDR2 as FQGNSA. V shed 5 bases and J shed 5 bases, with 17 bases lying between them. The CDR3 has 15 residues.

This clone was counted between two and nine times. As DNA, the CDR3 is TGTGCCAGCAGTTTATGGACAGGGGGCTCACCCCTCCACTTT. Translated: CASSLWTGGSPLHF. This chain connects TRBV28 to TRBJ1-6; 10 bases fit TRBD1. The CDR3 covers 14 residues. Unmatched junction bases numbered 0, after V lost 0 bases and J lost 10 bases. The V gene's germline CDR1 is MDHEN and CDR2 SYDVKM.

The chain is built from TRBV7-2 and TRBJ2-7, with 9 bases identical to TRBD2. The CDR3 spans 16 residues. V lost 1 base, J lost 0 bases, and 4 bases stayed unmatched. From germline, CDR1 is SGHTA and CDR2 FQGNSA. CDR3 nucleotide sequence: TGTGCCAGCAGCTTAGTTCGGCGGGAGGGCTCCTACGAGCAGTACTTC. Amino acids: CASSLVRREGSYEQYF.

The chain links TRBV19 to TRBJ1-1; TRBD1 aligns across 8 bases. Per the germline V gene, CDR1 is LNHDA and CDR2 is SQIVND (reference sequence). The CDR3 has 13 residues. The V gene end was trimmed by 7 bases and the J gene end by 7 bases; junction bases not matched to a gene: 8. The CDR3 region is CASKNPGGYEAFF. The CDR3 nucleotides read TGTGCCAGTAAGAACCCAGGGGGCTATGAAGCTTTCTTT. Using reference TRBV19 and TRBJ1-1 for the parts outside the CDR3, the full variable domain is DGGITQSPKYLFRKEGQNVTLSCEQNLNHDAMYWYRQDPGQGLRLIYYSQIVNDFQKGDIAEGYSVSREKKESFPLTVTSAQKNPTAFYLCASKNPGGYEAFFGQGTRLTVV.

This chain joins TRBV12-3 or TRBV12-4 and TRBJ2-7; D is uncertain. The ends were cut back, 3 bases at V and 6 bases at J, with 9 bases in the middle. There are 12 residues in the CDR3. CDR3 DNA: TGTGCCAGCAGTTTCGCGGCTGCCGAGCAGTACTTC. It is translated as CASSFAAAEQYF.

V gene TRBV11-3 combines with J gene TRBJ2-3; 9 bases map to TRBD2. Per germline, CDR1 SGHNT and CDR2 YENEEA. V lost 1 base and J lost 4; bases outside the gene matches: 12. This CDR3 has 18 residues. In DNA form, the CDR3 reads TGTGCCAGCAGCTTAGGGGGCGGGGGGGCCACTAACGCAGATACGCAGTATTTT. Amino acid sequence: CASSLGGGGATNADTQYF.

This clone was seen a few times. The chain links TRBV19 to TRBJ1-1; TRBD1 matches at 7 bases. CDR3 length: 14 amino acids. With 5 bases clipped from V and 0 bases from J, the junction kept 3 bases outside the gene matches. The germline CDR1 and CDR2 sequences are LNHDA and SQIVND (reference sequence). CDR3 in DNA: TGTGCCAGTAGTCAACAGGGGTTGAACACTGAAGCTTTCTTT. The encoded protein is CASSQQGLNTEAFF. The variable domain in full, completed from reference TRBV19 and TRBJ1-1, reads DGGITQSPKYLFRKEGQNVTLSCEQNLNHDAMYWYRQDPGQGLRLIYYSQIVNDFQKGDIAEGYSVSREKKESFPLTVTSAQKNPTAFYLCASSQQGLNTEAFFGQGTRLTVV.

The CDR3 DNA reads as TGTGCCAGCAGCTCGACCAGGGGAAATCGGTTCTTC. Protein sequence: CASSSTRGNRFF. The rearrangement joins TRBV7-8 to TRBJ2-1, with D maybe TRBD1 (6 bases). V gave up 4 bases and J gave up 15 bases, with 16 bases separating them. This CDR3 has 12 amino acids. Germline CDR1 and CDR2: SGHVS and FQNEAQ.

This clone has a single count. The chain recombines TRBV20-1 with TRBJ1-5; TRBD1 is a possible D gene (6 bases). The CDR3 has 14 residues. Germline V CDR1 and CDR2: DFQATT, SNEGSKA (reference sequence). Trimming shortened V by 3 bases and J by 7 bases, and 16 bases separated the two germline ends. The CDR3 nucleotides are TGCAGTGCTAGTGGGGGCCAGGGACAACAGCCCCAGCATTTT. This encodes CSASGGQGQQPQHF.